Shown below are 18 T cell receptor beta chains from a single sample sequenced in a study of type 1 and type 2 diabetes patients. Amplification started from genomic DNA. A primer set of 30 forward and 13 reverse primers amplified the CDR3. TCRdb analysed the multiplex PCR reads with MiXCR anew, one entry per CDR3 protein. The sample lists some 250,000 distinct CDR3 sequences, 45% to 60% occurring once. Input material: peripheral blood mononuclear cells (PBMCs). The receptors derive from a man in his late teens or twenties with type 2 diabetes.

The genes are TRBV2 and TRBJ2-5, with TRBD2 identical over 11 bases. CDR1 and CDR2 from the germline V gene are SNHLY and FYNNEI. Germline trimming cut 0 bases from V and 11 bases from J; bases unmatched to any gene: 11. The CDR3 is 16 residues long. CDR3 DNA sequence: TGTGCCAGCAGTGAAGCGTTTCTAGCGGGAGGACTCCTACAGTACTTC. This encodes CASSEAFLAGGLLQYF. The full variable domain, completed using reference TRBV2 and TRBJ2-5, is EPEVTQTPSHQVTQMGQEVILRCVPISNHLYFYWYRQILGQKVEFLVSFYNNEISEKSEIFDDQFSVERPDGSNFTLKIRSTKLEDSAMYFCASSEAFLAGGLLQYFGPGTRLLVL.

In its sample, this clonotype was seen a few times. The chain combines TRBV2 with TRBJ2-3, with 7 bases fitting TRBD2. CDR1 is SNHLY, CDR2 FYNNEI, per germline. Trimming took 3 bases from V and 0 from J; bases not matched to a gene: 3. This CDR3 has 15 residues. The CDR3 loop reads CASSDMGGSTDTQYF. In nucleotides, the CDR3 is TGTGCCAGCAGTGATATGGGAGGGAGCACAGATACGCAGTATTTT. Based on the CDR3 plus reference TRBV2 and TRBJ2-3, the full variable domain is EPEVTQTPSHQVTQMGQEVILRCVPISNHLYFYWYRQILGQKVEFLVSFYNNEISEKSEIFDDQFSVERPDGSNFTLKIRSTKLEDSAMYFCASSDMGGSTDTQYFGPGTRLTVL.

The V and J genes are TRBV25-1 and TRBJ2-7; TRBD2 is a possible D gene (8 bases). The CDR3 has 16 amino acids. CDR1 is MGHDK and CDR2 is SYGVNS in the germline V gene. V lost 2 bases, J lost 5 bases, and 19 bases lay in between. The CDR3: CASSEDPAGDRDEQYF. CDR3 nucleotide sequence: TGTGCCAGCAGTGAAGATCCAGCGGGAGACAGGGACGAGCAGTACTTC.

This clonotype was counted between two and nine times. The V call is TRBV27, the J call TRBJ1-2, with TRBD1 matching 7 bases. The CDR3 consists of 15 residues. The ends lost 0 bases at V and 8 bases at J; junction bases unmatched: 9. CDR1 and CDR2 from the germline V gene are MNHEY and SMNVEV (reference sequence). CDR3 DNA sequence: TGTGCCAGCAGTTTATCCCCCGACAGGGCCATCGGCTACACCTTC. It encodes CASSLSPDRAIGYTF.

The V and J genes are TRBV7-6 and TRBJ2-2; D could derive from TRBD1 or TRBD2 (6 bases each). Germline CDR1 is SGHVS and CDR2 is FNYEAQ. Deletions cut 1 base from V and 3 bases from J, with 12 bases between. The length of the CDR3 is 16 residues. Written as DNA, the CDR3 is TGTGCCAGCAGCTTAGGAGACAGGAGGGACACCGGGGAGCTGTTTTTT. It encodes CASSLGDRRDTGELFF.

The chain joins TRBV19 to TRBJ2-1; 10 positions agree with TRBD2. V trimming: 9 bases; J trimming: 4 bases; junction bases outside the gene matches: 6. This CDR3 comprises 14 residues. In germline, CDR1 is LNHDA, CDR2 SQIVND (reference sequence). CDR3 sequence: CARRSGGAYNEQFF. CDR3 DNA sequence: TGTGCCAGACGAAGCGGGGGGGCATACAATGAGCAGTTCTTC.

This clonotype appeared a few times. The chain couples TRBV29-1 to TRBJ2-7, with unresolved D. Trimming pared 6 bases from V and 4 bases from J, leaving 7 bases between. This CDR3 spans 10 amino acids. The V gene's germline CDR1 is SQVTM and CDR2 ANQGSEA. CDR3 sequence reads: CSVLWYEQYF. The DNA of the CDR3 is TGCAGCGTCTTATGGTACGAGCAGTACTTC.

The V and J genes are TRBV2 and TRBJ1-6; D is undetermined. Germline CDR1 reads SNHLY; CDR2 reads FYNNEI. V dropped 1 base and J dropped 3 bases, with 4 bases sitting between them. There are 14 residues in the CDR3. CDR3 in amino acids: CASSEEYYNSPLHF. The DNA for the CDR3 is TGTGCCAGCAGTGAAGAATACTATAATTCACCCCTCCACTTT.

The rearrangement uses TRBV20-1 and TRBJ2-7, with TRBD1 identical over 7 bases. V dropped 3 bases and J dropped 3; count of bases not matched to a gene: 8. The CDR3 is 14 residues long. The germline V gene encodes CDR1 DFQATT and CDR2 SNEGSKA (reference sequence). The CDR3 sequence: CSASRQGDFYEQYF. CDR3 DNA: TGCAGTGCTAGTAGGCAGGGGGATTTCTACGAGCAGTACTTC.

This rearrangement joins TRBV19 to TRBJ2-7, with 7 nucleotides matching TRBD1. Per germline, CDR1 LNHDA and CDR2 SQIVND (reference sequence). V was clipped by 1 base and J by 2 bases; unmatched bases: 5. The CDR3 extends over 15 amino acids. The CDR3 protein is CASSIVGQGAYEQYF. The CDR3, as DNA: TGTGCCAGTAGTATAGTTGGGCAGGGGGCCTACGAGCAGTACTTC.

At least ten counts were recorded for this clonotype. The genes are TRBV2 and TRBJ2-7, with a weak D call TRBD2 (6 bases). Per germline, CDR1 SNHLY and CDR2 FYNNEI. The CDR3 has 15 residues. V lost 4 bases, J lost 2 bases, and 15 bases lay in between. DNA of the CDR3: TGTGCCAGCAGTGCAGGTGGCGGGATACCCTACGAGCAGTACTTC. Protein sequence: CASSAGGGIPYEQYF.

With respect to this clonotype: A much larger clone differs by one base, so this may be a read error. CDR3 region: CASRGDTRELFF. CDR3 DNA sequence: TGTGCCAGCAGAGGGGACACCAGGGAGCTGTTTTTT. This chain connects TRBV2 to TRBJ2-2, with D perhaps matching TRBD1 (6 bases). Germline V CDR1 and CDR2: SNHLY, FYNNEI. This CDR3 has 12 amino acids.

This chain joins TRBV6-5 and TRBJ1-1, with 7 bases fitting TRBD1. The length of the CDR3 is 11 residues. With V trimmed by 6 bases and J by 7 bases, 2 bases remained unmatched. CDR1 is MNHEY and CDR2 is SVGAGI in the germline V gene. CDR3 DNA sequence: TGTGCCAGCAGCCAGGGGGGTGAAGCTTTCTTT. Residues: CASSQGGEAFF.

To note about this clonotype: An end of the junction differs from the germline gene, which may be a read error. The chain carries TRBV19 and TRBJ1-1; tentatively, D is TRBD1 (5 bases). The germline gives CDR1 LNHDA, CDR2 SQIVND (reference sequence). This CDR3 has 14 amino acids. The CDR3 nucleotides are TGTACCAGTAGTATGGCAGGGCGATCCACTGAAGCTTTCTTT. It translates to CTSSMAGRSTEAFF.

The V and J genes are TRBV4-1 and TRBJ2-3; TRBD2 matches 11 bases. Germline CDR1 and CDR2: MGHRA and YSYEKL. V lost 6 bases to trimming and J lost 3 bases; unmatched junction nucleotides: 5. The CDR3 totals 15 residues. CDR3 bases: TGCGCCAGCAGGGGGATAGCGGGAGGGACAGATACGCAGTATTTT. This codes for CASRGIAGGTDTQYF.

In this sample, this clonotype turned up a few times. V usage is TRBV19 and J usage is TRBJ2-1, with 8 bases aligning to TRBD1. V lost 7 bases to trimming and J lost 8 bases; unmatched junction nucleotides: 1. CDR1 LNHDA and CDR2 SQIVND come from the germline V gene (reference sequence). The CDR3 is made up of 11 amino acids. The CDR3 DNA sequence: TGTGCCAGTACAGGGGGCCATGAGCAGTTCTTC. Translated: CASTGGHEQFF.

This clonotype came up a few times. The gene calls are TRBV2 and TRBJ2-4; possible D gene TRBD1, 5 bases. The CDR3 has 18 amino acids. Trimming left V 0 bases short and J 5 bases short, with 20 bases between. Germline V gene data show CDR1 as SNHLY and CDR2 as FYNNEI. CDR3 loop: CASSEAPLLAGLENIQYF. CDR3 DNA: TGTGCCAGCAGTGAAGCTCCGCTATTGGCAGGGTTGGAAAACATTCAGTACTTC.

This clonotype has just a few counts. J is TRBJ2-7 and V is TRBV27; 7 bases line up with TRBD2. Germline CDR1 reads MNHEY; CDR2 reads SMNVEV (reference sequence). This CDR3 spans 14 amino acids. V shed 6 bases and J 3 bases; nucleotides not matched to a gene: 8. CDR3 sequence reads: CASSPLAEGYEQYF. Written as DNA, the CDR3 is TGTGCCAGCAGCCCTCTAGCGGAGGGCTACGAGCAGTACTTC.